This passage covers 31 T cell receptor beta chains from one sample sequenced in a study of Graves' ophthalmopathy and Graves' hyperthyroidism. The sequenced template was RNA, covering the TCR beta CDR3 region. HTBI primers primed a first-round RT-PCR, and a second-round multiplex PCR followed. MiXCR was run by TCRdb on the multiplex PCR reads, yielding one entry per CDR3 protein. The data contain approximately 700,000 distinct CDR3 sequences, about 41% of them singletons. The sequenced material came from peripheral blood. The receptor source for this set is an adult man with Graves' ophthalmopathy.

The V gene is TRBV7-9, the J gene TRBJ2-7; D not resolved. Trimming stripped 5 bases from V and 2 bases from J, with 13 bases between. The CDR3 spans 14 residues. Germline CDR1 and CDR2: SEHNR and FQNEAQ (reference sequence). The CDR3 spells CASSPKREPYEQYF. Here the CDR3 DNA reads TGTGCCAGCAGCCCCAAGAGAGAGCCCTACGAGCAGTACTTC. Using reference TRBV7-9 and TRBJ2-7 for the parts outside the CDR3, the full variable domain is DTGVSQNPRHKITKRGQNVTFRCDPISEHNRLYWYRQTLGQGPEFLTYFQNEAQLEKSRLLSDRFSAERPKGSFSTLEIQRTEQGDSAMYLCASSPKREPYEQYFGPGTRLTVT.

This clonotype was recorded at least ten times. V usage is TRBV29-1 and J usage is TRBJ2-7, with 7 bases identical to TRBD1. Per the germline V gene, CDR1 is SQVTM and CDR2 is ANQGSEA. V was clipped by 5 bases and J by 3 bases; unmatched bases: 7. This CDR3 has 13 amino acids. The CDR3 region is CSVKQGFVYEQYF. CDR3 sequence (DNA): TGCAGCGTTAAACAGGGGTTTGTCTACGAGCAGTACTTC.

Details on this clonotype: Given a much more abundant clone one base away, this may be a read error. This rearrangement joins TRBV7-2 to TRBJ1-1; tentative D call: TRBD1 (5 bases). Germline-derived CDR1 and CDR2 are SGHTA and FQGNSA. There are 13 residues in the CDR3. The V gene lost 8 bases and the J gene lost 10 bases, with 20 bases spanning the gap. Written as DNA, the CDR3 is TGTGCCAGCGGACAATTAAGGGGTTATACAGCTTTCTTT. Translation gives CASGQLRGYTAFF.

This chain connects TRBV20-1 to TRBJ1-1, with no clear D. The germline V gene encodes CDR1 DFQATT and CDR2 SNEGSKA (reference sequence). This CDR3 is 15 amino acids long. Trimming pared 1 base from V and 3 bases from J, leaving 15 bases between. The chain's CDR3 is CSARAEEGRDTEAFF. The CDR3 nucleotides are TGCAGTGCTAGAGCAGAGGAGGGTCGTGACACTGAAGCTTTCTTT.

This rearrangement joins TRBV7-2 to TRBJ1-2; TRBD1 matches 9 bases. With V trimmed by 5 bases and J by 1 base, 8 bases remained unmatched. The CDR3 is 16 residues long. From germline, CDR1 is SGHTA and CDR2 FQGNSA. The CDR3 sequence is CASSPRTGAHNYGYTF. CDR3 nucleotide sequence: TGTGCCAGCAGCCCGCGGACAGGGGCCCATAACTATGGCTACACCTTC.

This clonotype was detected once. The rearrangement links TRBV7-3 to TRBJ2-7; 7 nucleotides align to TRBD1. V lost 5 bases, J lost 4 bases, and 14 bases stayed unmatched. The CDR3 is made up of 16 amino acids. CDR1 is SGHTA and CDR2 is FQGTGA in the germline V gene. CDR3 amino acids: CASSRIVDRLAYEQYF. The CDR3 DNA follows: TGTGCCAGCAGCCGCATTGTGGACAGGTTGGCATACGAGCAGTACTTC.

Here the CDR3 reads CASQDWASPYEQYF. The CDR3 nucleotides read TGTGCCAGCCAAGATTGGGCTAGCCCCTACGAGCAGTACTTC. V usage is TRBV7-3 and J usage is TRBJ2-7; possibly TRBD2 for D (5 bases). The V gene lost 8 bases and the J gene lost 2 bases, with 16 bases spanning the gap. The CDR3 covers 14 residues. Germline V gene lookup returns CDR1 SGHTA and CDR2 FQGTGA.

This chain uses TRBV7-2 with TRBJ1-3, with 7 bases identical to TRBD1. Losses at the gene ends were 2 bases for V and 14 bases for J; bases not matched to a gene: 9. Germline CDR1 SGHTA, CDR2 FQGNSA. This CDR3 is 13 amino acids long. DNA for the CDR3: TGTGCCAGCAGCTTACAGACGGGACAGACCGTATATTTT. Its translation is CASSLQTGQTVYF.

This clonotype was observed at least ten times. This rearrangement joins TRBV6-5 to TRBJ2-6, with 7 bases lining up with TRBD1. Per the germline V gene, CDR1 is MNHEY and CDR2 is SVGAGI. The CDR3 loop spans 18 amino acids. V was pared by 7 bases and J by 0 bases, with 12 bases of the junction left unmatched. CDR3 in DNA: TGTGCCAGCACCATGGGACAGCCGAACCTCTCTGGGGCCAACGTCCTGACTTTC. This gives the protein CASTMGQPNLSGANVLTF.

The chain couples TRBV9 to TRBJ1-2, with D uncertain. This CDR3 is built from 13 residues. V was trimmed by 4 bases and J by 8 bases, leaving 15 bases between them. Germline V lookup: CDR1 SGDLS, CDR2 YYNGEE. The chain's CDR3 is CASSLAGERGYTF. Written as DNA, the CDR3 is TGTGCCAGCAGCTTAGCGGGTGAAAGGGGCTACACCTTC.

Ten or more counts support this clonotype. This chain joins TRBV19 and TRBJ1-1; D unresolved. The CDR3 length is 15 residues. Per germline, CDR1 LNHDA and CDR2 SQIVND (reference sequence). V lost 6 bases, J lost 0 bases, and 14 bases lay in between. The CDR3 region has the DNA TGTGCCAGTAGCCCAGACCCTTCAATGAACACTGAAGCTTTCTTT. Translating gives CASSPDPSMNTEAFF.

The chain joins TRBV29-1 to TRBJ2-5; the match to TRBD2 covers 14 bases. Germline trimming cut 8 bases from V and 4 bases from J; bases unmatched to any gene: 3. Germline V gene data show CDR1 as SQVTM and CDR2 as ANQGSEA. This CDR3 spans 13 amino acids. As DNA, the CDR3 is TGCAGCTATGGGACTAGCGGGGGAGAGACCCAGTACTTC. Translation gives CSYGTSGGETQYF.

This clonotype showed up just once. A much more abundant neighbour one base away suggests this may be a read error. V and J are TRBV9 and TRBJ2-2; the D is unclear. The germline V gene has CDR1 SGDLS and CDR2 YYNGEE. V was pared by 7 bases and J by 4 bases, with 11 bases between. The CDR3 contains 13 residues. CDR3 amino acids: CASGESPTGELFF. CDR3 in DNA: TGTGCCAGCGGTGAGTCACCCACCGGGGAGCTGTTTTTT. Looking up the rest from reference TRBV9 and TRBJ2-2 gives the full variable domain: DSGVTQTPKHLITATGQRVTLRCSPRSGDLSVYWYQQSLDQGLQFLIQYYNGEERAKGNILERFSAQQFPDLHSELNLSSLELGDSALYFCASGESPTGELFFGEGSRLTVL.

V usage is TRBV13 and J usage is TRBJ2-5; 8 bases line up with TRBD2. This CDR3 comprises 16 residues. Germline V CDR1 and CDR2: PRHDT, FYEKMQ (reference sequence). The trim removed 0 bases at V and 1 base at J, leaving 4 bases unmatched. The CDR3 sequence: CASSLGAGTSQETQYF. The CDR3, as DNA: TGTGCCAGCAGCTTAGGAGCGGGGACTAGCCAAGAGACCCAGTACTTC.

In this sample, this clonotype turned up once. A read error is possible here, since a much larger clone lies one base away. This rearrangement joins TRBV11-2 to TRBJ1-2; TRBD1 agrees at 7 bases. The CDR3 is 15 residues long. Per the germline V gene, CDR1 is SGHAT and CDR2 is FQNNGV. The CDR3 DNA reads as TGTGCCAGCAGCTACCACAGGGGTGGGGGCTATGGCCACACCTTC. Amino acids: CASSYHRGGGYGHTF.

This clonotype was seen more than once but under ten times. This rearrangement joins TRBV20-1 to TRBJ1-4; D is unresolved. The CDR3 extends over 11 amino acids. The V end lost 5 bases, the J end lost 11 bases, and 12 bases lay between the germline ends. The V gene's germline CDR1 is DFQATT and CDR2 SNEGSKA (reference sequence). The DNA of the CDR3 is TGCAGTGCTCTAGGCAGTAGCAAACTGTTTTTT. Its translation: CSALGSSKLFF.

This clonotype was observed at least ten times. The J gene is TRBJ1-1, the V gene TRBV5-1; D ambiguous. CDR3 length equals 14 residues. The germline V and J ends were trimmed by 0 bases and 1 base, with 7 bases remaining between them. Germline CDR1 reads SGHRS; CDR2 reads YFSETQ. The CDR3 bases are TGCGCCAGCAGCTTGGATGGAGGGAACACTGAAGCTTTCTTT. Translated, it gives CASSLDGGNTEAFF.

With respect to this clonotype: Its ends do not fully match the called genes, so a read error is possible. The chain joins TRBV7-2 to TRBJ1-1; D not certain. Looked up from germline, CDR1 is SGHTA and CDR2 is FQGNSA. The CDR3 is 10 residues long. The CDR3 region has the DNA TGTGCCAGCAGCCGAGATCGGTTTCTCTTT. It translates to CASSRDRFLF.

Of note for this clonotype: Likely a read error: the CDR3 ends without its conserved phenylalanine or tryptophan. Because the CDR3's place on the DNA is in doubt, the DNA is left out and the CDR3 is given as listed by TCRdb. V gene TRBV7-8 combines with J gene TRBJ2-6. The germline gives CDR1 SGHVS, CDR2 FQNEAQ. Both ends counted, the CDR3 spans 8 residues. CDR3 amino acids: CASSPMTS.

In its sample, this clonotype was seen many times. J is TRBJ1-2 and V is TRBV12-3 or TRBV12-4; D uncertain. The CDR3 runs to 15 residues. Trimming stripped 5 bases from V and 2 bases from J, with 15 bases between. The CDR3 loop is CASSLRLGRNYGYTF. The DNA of the CDR3 is TGTGCCAGCAGTCTAAGGCTAGGACGGAACTATGGCTACACCTTC.

With regard to this clonotype: At one of its ends the junction is not consistent with the germline gene, which may arise from a read error. V usage is TRBV4-2 and J usage is TRBJ2-2; 8 bases are a match to TRBD2. The CDR3 sequence is 16 residues long. Germline loops: CDR1 LGHNA, CDR2 YNFKEQ. Here the CDR3 reads CASSLPRGLEVGEPFF. The CDR3, as DNA: TGTGCCAGCAGCTTGCCCCGGGGACTAGAAGTCGGGGAGCCGTTTTTT.

This clonotype showed up many times. This sequence joins TRBV7-9 and TRBJ1-4; a weak D match, TRBD1 (6 bases). V was trimmed by 1 base and J by 5 bases, leaving 11 bases between them. CDR1 is SEHNR, CDR2 FQNEAQ, per germline (reference sequence). The CDR3 spans 15 residues. The DNA for the CDR3 is TGTGCCAGCAGCTTAGGAGGGACAAACAATGAAAAACTGTTTTTT. Its protein product is CASSLGGTNNEKLFF.

Worth noting for this clonotype: A clone one base away is much larger, so this may be a read error. The V call is TRBV27, the J call TRBJ1-5; D ambiguous. Germline lookup yields CDR1 MNHEY and CDR2 SMNVEV (reference sequence). This CDR3 contains 13 residues. Trimming removed 6 bases from V and 0 bases from J, with 6 bases in between. The CDR3 DNA reads TGTGCCAGCAGAAAAAATAGCAATCAGCCCCAGCATTTT. Translating gives CASRKNSNQPQHF.

The rearrangement links TRBV15 to TRBJ1-6; 9 bases fit TRBD1. The CDR3 spans 15 residues. Germline V gives CDR1 LNHNV, CDR2 YYDKDF (reference sequence). The J segment lost 11 bases and the V segment lost 1 base, leaving 6 bases of the junction unmatched. The CDR3 coding sequence is TGTGCCACCAGCAGAGGGGGGACAGGGCTAGCACCCCTCCACTTT. It specifies CATSRGGTGLAPLHF.

The chain recombines TRBV12-5 with TRBJ1-1; D gene unclear. The V end was cut by 0 bases, the J end by 1 base, with 33 bases between. The germline CDR1 and CDR2 sequences are LGHNT and FRNRAP. This CDR3 is 23 amino acids long. CDR3 bases: TGTGCTAGTGGTTTGGTACGAACCCAAACGGAAAACGGCAAATTAGGTTGGAACACTGAAGCTTTCTTT. This gives the protein CASGLVRTQTENGKLGWNTEAFF. Filled out from reference TRBV12-5 and TRBJ1-1, the complete variable domain reads DARVTQTPRHKVTEMGQEVTMRCQPILGHNTVFWYRQTMMQGLELLAYFRNRAPLDDSGMPKDRFSAEMPDATLATLKIQPSEPRDSAVYFCASGLVRTQTENGKLGWNTEAFFGQGTRLTVV.

This clonotype was seen at least ten times. This chain links TRBV25-1 with TRBJ1-2; the match to TRBD1 covers 7 bases. Germline V gene lookup returns CDR1 MGHDK and CDR2 SYGVNS. This CDR3 has 13 amino acids. V was clipped by 4 bases and J by 6 bases; unmatched bases: 5. CDR3 loop: CASSGQGADGYTF. CDR3 nucleotide sequence: TGTGCCAGCAGTGGACAGGGTGCTGATGGCTACACCTTC.

This clonotype was picked up many times. The J gene is TRBJ2-5, the V gene TRBV19; 7 bases match TRBD1. With V trimmed by 9 bases and J by 0 bases, 7 bases remained unmatched. This CDR3 has 14 residues. Germline CDR1 is LNHDA and CDR2 is SQIVND (reference sequence). The CDR3 coding sequence is TGTGCCAGCCATACCGGACAGGACCAAGAGACCCAGTACTTC. This sequence encodes CASHTGQDQETQYF.

This clonotype was seen ten or more times. The rearrangement joins TRBV7-2 to TRBJ1-6; 7 nucleotides match TRBD1. Germline assignment: CDR1 SGHTA and CDR2 FQGNSA. The ends lost 3 bases at V and 10 bases at J; junction bases unmatched: 9. The CDR3 runs 15 residues. CDR3 coding DNA: TGTGCCAGCAGCTTCTATCAGGGGGTAAAATCACCCCTCCACTTT. This translates into CASSFYQGVKSPLHF.

The chain is built from TRBV19 and TRBJ1-6; the D is unclear. V lost 6 bases, J lost 9 bases, and 15 bases lay in between. The CDR3 is made up of 14 amino acids. Germline V CDR1 and CDR2: LNHDA, SQIVND (reference sequence). The DNA for the CDR3 is TGTGCCAGTAGACAGAGGCGGAAGACTTCACCCCTCCACTTT. Protein: CASRQRRKTSPLHF.

This chain uses TRBV7-9 with TRBJ2-6; TRBD1 matches at 7 bases. Per germline, CDR1 SEHNR and CDR2 FQNEAQ (reference sequence). The length of the CDR3 is 16 residues. Trimming took 5 bases from V and 0 from J; bases not matched to a gene: 4. CDR3 nucleotides: TGTGCCAGCAGCAGAGCAGGGGGCTCTGGGGCCAACGTCCTGACTTTC. It encodes CASSRAGGSGANVLTF.

Of note for this clonotype: The CDR3 ends on some other residue instead of the conserved phenylalanine or tryptophan, so this is likely a read error. V gene TRBV7-2 combines with J gene TRBJ2-5; D perhaps matches TRBD1 (5 bases). This CDR3 comprises 17 residues. Germline assignment: CDR1 SGHTA and CDR2 FQGNSA. The V gene lost 2 bases and the J gene lost 9 bases, with 25 bases spanning the gap. CDR3 in amino acids: CASSLSIEEQGNQPQYS. For the CDR3, the DNA is TGTGCCAGCAGCTTATCGATTGAGGAGCAGGGCAATCAGCCCCAGTACTCC.